This is a list of T cell receptor beta chains from one sample in a study of T cell responses to AZD1222 COVID-19 vaccine. The assay was immunoSEQ multiplex PCR, and TCRdb's table has in-frame clones only and misses some. The sample has about 120,000 clones; around 82% are singletons. The source material was peripheral blood, sampled on day 0 of AZD1222 vaccination. The receptors here all came from an adult in good health. CDR3s include the opening cysteine and the closing phenylalanine or tryptophan. The order of the fields is D gene, V gene, CDR3 length, J gene, clone size, CDR3 DNA, CDR3 protein. D genes are given only for firm matches. A clone size is listed for some rows: how often the clone was seen (once, few, many), or a class if it is expanded.

>TRBD2|TRBV6-2/TRBV6-3|18|TRBJ2-1|-
TGTGCCAGCAGTAAAACTAGCGGGGGGGCCGGGACCTACAATGAGCAGTTCTTC
CASSKTSGGAGTYNEQFF
>-|TRBV28|16|TRBJ1-6|once
TGTGCCAGCAGTCCCTCCCATCGGGCCTATGGTTCACCCCTCCACTTT
CASSPSHRAYGSPLHF
>TRBD1|TRBV3-1/TRBV3-2|13|TRBJ2-4|-
TGTGCCAGTAGCAGGGGGCACGGAAACATTCAGTACTTC
CASSRGHGNIQYF
>TRBD2|TRBV5-4|18|TRBJ2-2|-
TGTGCCAGCAGCTTCCCTTTTGGCGGGGGTCAAAACACCGGGGAGCTGTTTTTT
CASSFPFGGGQNTGELFF
>-|TRBV6-5|14|TRBJ2-2|-
TGTGCCAGCAGCACTCGGATAAACACCGGGGAGCTGTTTTTT
CASSTRINTGELFF
>-|TRBV6-5|13|TRBJ2-7|-
TGTGCCAGCAGTTCAGGGTTGACCTACGAGCAGTACTTC
CASSSGLTYEQYF
>-|TRBV7-9|15|TRBJ1-5|-
TGTGCCAGCAGCTTAGATGGGGTGAGAAATCAGCCCCAGCATTTT
CASSLDGVRNQPQHF
>-|TRBV3-1/TRBV3-2|18|TRBJ1-5|-
TGTGCCAGCAGCCGCGGGATTAGTCTACAGGGTAGTTTCCAGCCCCAGCATTTT
CASSRGISLQGSFQPQHF
>-|TRBV2|14|TRBJ1-5|-
TGTGCCAGCAGTGCCGTTAGCGGCAATCAGCCCCAGCATTTT
CASSAVSGNQPQHF
>TRBD1|TRBV27|13|TRBJ2-7|few
TGTGCCAGCAGTTTCCCGGGACAGGGCGAGCAGTACTTC
CASSFPGQGEQYF
>-|TRBV3-1/TRBV3-2|15|TRBJ1-1|-
TGTGCCAGCAGCCAAGATAGGGCCGGAACCCCTGAAGCTTTCTTT
CASSQDRAGTPEAFF
>-|TRBV11-3|19|TRBJ1-5|-
TGTGCCAGCAGCTTCCCGGTCAAGGAAGTTACAGGGTTGTGTCAGCCCCAGCATTTT
CASSFPVKEVTGLCQPQHF
>-|TRBV11-3|15|TRBJ2-7|-
TGTGCCAGCAGCTCGAGAGGTAGCTTCTCCTACGAGCAGTACTTC
CASSSRGSFSYEQYF
>-|TRBV4-1|14|TRBJ1-2|-
TGCGCCAGCAGTCGGGCGGGGGAAGGCTATGGCTACACCTTC
CASSRAGEGYGYTF
>-|TRBV6-4|14|TRBJ2-2|few
TGTGCCAGCAGTGACGATTGGGACACCGGGGAGCTGTTTTTT
CASSDDWDTGELFF
>TRBD1|TRBV7-2|17|TRBJ1-2|-
TGTGCCAGCAGCCCGGGGACAGGTCGGGGACCTTCCTATGGCTACACCTTC
CASSPGTGRGPSYGYTF
>-|TRBV6-1|12|TRBJ2-7|-
TGTGCCAGCAGTGAAGCGGTATACGAGCAGTACTTC
CASSEAVYEQYF
>-|TRBV7-9|14|TRBJ1-6|-
TGTGCCAGCAGCTTAGTTGGCAGCCCGTCACCCCTCCACTTT
CASSLVGSPSPLHF
>-|TRBV6-4|13|TRBJ2-1|-
TGTGCCAGCAGTGACAGGGAAAACAATGAGCAGTTCTTC
CASSDRENNEQFF
>-|TRBV5-1|15|TRBJ1-2|-
TGCGCCAGCAGCTTGTCAACAGGATTAATCTATGGCTACACCTTC
CASSLSTGLIYGYTF
>-|TRBV28|14|TRBJ1-1|-
TGTGCCAGCAGTTTGCAGGAGGTGAACACTGAAGCTTTCTTT
CASSLQEVNTEAFF
>-|TRBV6-5|13|TRBJ2-7|-
TGTGCCAGCAGTTACGGGGTTGGGTACGAGCAGTACTTC
CASSYGVGYEQYF
>-|TRBV18|13|TRBJ1-1|-
TGTGCCAGCTCACCTAGCGGGGAGGCAAGAGCTTTCTTT
CASSPSGEARAFF
>TRBD1|TRBV5-4|17|TRBJ1-3|-
TGTGCCAGCAGCTTGGGTTTAGGCAGGGGGTCGGAAAACACCATATATTTT
CASSLGLGRGSENTIYF